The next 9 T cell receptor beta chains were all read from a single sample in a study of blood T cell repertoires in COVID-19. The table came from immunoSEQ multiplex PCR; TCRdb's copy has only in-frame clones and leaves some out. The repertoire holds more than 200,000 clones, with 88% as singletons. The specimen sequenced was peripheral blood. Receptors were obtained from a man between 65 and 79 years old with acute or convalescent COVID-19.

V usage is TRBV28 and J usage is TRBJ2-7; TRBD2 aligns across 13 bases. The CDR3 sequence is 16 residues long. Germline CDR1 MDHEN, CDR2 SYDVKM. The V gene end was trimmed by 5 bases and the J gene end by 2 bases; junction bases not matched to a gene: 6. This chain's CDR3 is CASSPPGTSGTYEQYF. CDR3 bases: TGTGCCAGCAGTCCACCCGGGACTAGCGGGACCTACGAGCAGTACTTC.

CDR3 residues: CASSPSGTGLDSSGNTIYF. The DNA of the CDR3 is TGTGCCAGCTCACCATCCGGGACAGGGCTCGACAGCTCTGGAAACACCATATATTTT. V is TRBV18 and J is TRBJ1-3, with TRBD1 identical over 9 bases. V was clipped by 2 bases and J by 0 bases; unmatched bases: 11. This CDR3 is built from 19 residues. Looked up from germline, CDR1 is KGHSH and CDR2 is LQKENI.

CDR3 nucleotides: TGTGCCAGCAGCCCCGAGGGACTAGCGCCATGGGAGCAGTACTTC. Amino acid sequence: CASSPEGLAPWEQYF. This chain connects TRBV3-1 (or the pseudogene TRBV3-2) to TRBJ2-7, with 10 bases fitting TRBD2. Trimming took 4 bases from V and 7 from J; bases not matched to a gene: 10. This CDR3 is 15 amino acids long. CDR1 is LGHDT and CDR2 is YNNKEL in the germline V gene (reference sequence).

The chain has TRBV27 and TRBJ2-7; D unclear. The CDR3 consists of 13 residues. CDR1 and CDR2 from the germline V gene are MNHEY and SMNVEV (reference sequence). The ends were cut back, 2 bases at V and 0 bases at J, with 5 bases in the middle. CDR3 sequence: CASSLTDSYEQYF. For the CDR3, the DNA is TGTGCCAGCAGTTTAACTGACTCCTACGAGCAGTACTTC.

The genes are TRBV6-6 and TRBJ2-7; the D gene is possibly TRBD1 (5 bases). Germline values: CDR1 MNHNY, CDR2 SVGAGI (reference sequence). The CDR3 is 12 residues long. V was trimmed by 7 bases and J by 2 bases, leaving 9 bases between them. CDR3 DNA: TGTGCCAGCATACCAGGGACCTACGAGCAGTACTTC. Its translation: CASIPGTYEQYF.

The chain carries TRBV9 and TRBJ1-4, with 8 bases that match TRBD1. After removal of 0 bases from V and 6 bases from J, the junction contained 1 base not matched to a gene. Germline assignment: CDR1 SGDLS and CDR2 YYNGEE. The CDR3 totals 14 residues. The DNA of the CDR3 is TGTGCCAGCAGCGTAGAGGACAGGGATGAAAAACTGTTTTTT. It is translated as CASSVEDRDEKLFF.

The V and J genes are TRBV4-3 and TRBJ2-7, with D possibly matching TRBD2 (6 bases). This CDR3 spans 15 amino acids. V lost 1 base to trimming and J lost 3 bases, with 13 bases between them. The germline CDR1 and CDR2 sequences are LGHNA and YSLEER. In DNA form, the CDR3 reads TGCGCCAGCAGCCAAGGCCCGGAGGGGCTCTACGAGCAGTACTTC. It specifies CASSQGPEGLYEQYF.

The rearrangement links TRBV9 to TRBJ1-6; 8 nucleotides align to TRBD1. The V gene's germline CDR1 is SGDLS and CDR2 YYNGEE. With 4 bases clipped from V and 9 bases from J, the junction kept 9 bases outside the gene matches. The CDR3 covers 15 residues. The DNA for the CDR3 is TGTGCCAGCAGCCCCCTACAGGGGACAGGTTCACCCCTCCACTTT. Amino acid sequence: CASSPLQGTGSPLHF.

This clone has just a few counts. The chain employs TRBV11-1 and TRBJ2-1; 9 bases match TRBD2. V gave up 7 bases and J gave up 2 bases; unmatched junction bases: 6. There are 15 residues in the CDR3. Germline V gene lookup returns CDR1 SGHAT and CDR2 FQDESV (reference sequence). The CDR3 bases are TGTGCCAGCACCTTTAGCGGGAGCCCCTACAATGAGCAGTTCTTC. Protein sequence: CASTFSGSPYNEQFF.